This T cell receptor beta chain was recovered during a study of blood T cell repertoires in COVID-19. As processed by the authors: Amplification of reference gene primers was used by the study to estimate nucleated cell counts. Clones were read by immunoSEQ multiplex PCR, and TCRdb kept only the in-frame ones, dropping some. V and J calls and clone size are copied from that table; D and trimming were computed from the DNA. Of about 70,000 clones detected, more than 65% appear once; the ten largest clones hold 25% to 30%. What was sequenced was peripheral blood. The TCR originated in a woman at least 80 years old with active or convalescent COVID-19.

The DNA of the CDR3 is TGTGCCAGCAGTTTGCACACGCTGCGGGTCACTGAAGCTTTCTTT. Its protein is CASSLHTLRVTEAFF. The chain employs TRBV28 and TRBJ1-1; D unresolved. Germline-derived CDR1 and CDR2 are MDHEN and SYDVKM. This CDR3 is 15 amino acids long. The germline V and J ends were trimmed by 3 bases and 4 bases, with 15 bases remaining between them.